This T cell receptor (beta chain) derives from a study of cytomegalovirus exposure and HLA in healthy donors (dated by TCRdb to about 2017). A note on the overall study: In an earlier analysis of under 600 of the donors, roughly 300 Gb of sequence data and approximately 120 million unique TCR beta sequences from about 179 million T cells were reported. An early release that covered about 600 HLA-typed donors contained 300 to 350 gigabases of sequencing data and tens of millions of unique TCR sequences. The genetic ancestry cluster associated with self-reported Caucasian donors included around four fifths of the approximately 410 genotyped donors. The study aimed to test whether signatures of past pathogen exposure could be identified by cataloging public T cell receptors. The study used immunosequencing to profile the T cell repertoires of approximately 640 subjects and linked those repertoires to cytomegalovirus serostatus. A separate validation cohort of approximately 120 different subjects was used in addition to the roughly 720-subject first cohort. To predict cytomegalovirus infection status, the study brought together high-throughput TCR immunosequencing, statistical association of individual TCRs with disease status, and machine learning. A later analysis re-examined previously published TCR beta repertoires from hundreds of donors and added high-resolution HLA genotyping to investigate patterns of TCR occurrence. The later analysis used no new phenotypic data to find candidate immune exposures, relying instead on TCR beta sequences and their occurrence across donors. To decide whether each TCR beta V gene segment behaved as functional or pseudogenic, an earlier analysis of several hundred of the donors relied on high-throughput TCR beta sequencing. Alongside the repertoire data, information on donor age, sex, ethnicity and CMV serostatus was compiled. Genome-wide SNP genotypes for about 60% of the roughly 700 donors were used in a later genetic analysis, which treated that subset as a discovery cohort. All discovery cohort repertoires had been generated using a single sequencing platform. HLA typing included class I and class II loci at four-digit resolution. Typing coverage varied by locus: about 629-640 donors for A, B, C, DRB1 and DQB1; roughly 510 for DQA1; about 600 for DPA1; under 490 for DPB1. Four or five DR-DQ haplotypes were handled as single units for association and clustering, since linkage in the cohort was strong. Across about 370 genotyped donors of the cohort, an average of approximately 200,000 unique TCR beta nucleotide sequences per donor were sequenced, and 15% to 20% of those sequences were non-productive.

General study outcomes and caveats: Compared with the 666-donor mean, donors in an Asian-associated ancestry cluster had fewer N-insertions in productive TCRs, according to a later genetic analysis. Immune exposure information for the cohort was limited to CMV serostatus. Strong co-occurrence of HLA alleles, especially DR and DQ, made assigning TCR associations to individual alleles difficult. Presence/absence analyses assumed roughly uniform sequencing depth across donors, an assumption that may not hold. Specific HLA alleles were associated with around 18,000 TCR beta sequences at a false discovery rate of 0.05 in a later analysis. The study gave a list of under 200 TCR beta chains associated with cytomegalovirus. The sequencing pipeline was judged likely to have produced a cluster of highly shared sequence variants as a technical artifact. Linkage disequilibrium might explain the correlated functional status among segregating V segments, but an unknown experimental factor could not be ruled out. Some IMGT-functional V segments, including TRBV6-2 and TRBV6-3, could not be distinguished by the 87-base-pair reads and were therefore excluded. A further reported finding was that TCR beta sequences accurately predicted the HLA-A and HLA-B alleles for most subjects in the first cohort. A later analysis found that HLA-associated TCR beta chains were more clonally expanded and had lower generation probabilities than equally common non-associated chains. According to a later analysis, parvovirus B19, influenza, CMV and Epstein-Barr virus appeared linked to several top co-occurrence clusters. In an earlier analysis of more than 500 of the donors, most TCR beta V segments appeared in productive rearrangements about 90% or about 30% of the time, broadly matching IMGT annotations. The authors suggested that the approach could potentially be generalized to other disease states and immunological phenotypes. Cytomegalovirus status was reported to be diagnosed by the classifier with high specificity and sensitivity in both the original and validation cohorts. In vitro tests confirmed that three of the cytomegalovirus-associated TCR beta chains recognize cytomegalovirus antigens. Across donors, most TCR sequences were observed very rarely, whereas some public TCRs were present in many individuals. Because HLA typing was missing for some donors at each locus, association tests included only the typed subset. A later analysis found that TCR association rates varied across HLA loci, with DRB1 alleles showing the most associated TCRs and HLA-C alleles the fewest. Because counts were too low, 15 to 20 rarely observed V segments, including chromosome 9 orphons, were excluded from the earlier analysis of fewer than 650 of the donors. In a later analysis, most CMV-associated TCR beta chains were found to appear HLA-restricted, with HLA associations seemingly driven largely by CMV exposure. This cohort had only TCR beta chains sequenced, and the lack of alpha or paired-chain data limited which features could be detected. V-gene and J-gene trimming of TCR beta chains was associated with a missense DCLRE1C variant in a later genetic analysis, and the association was replicated in an independent cohort.

The cohort was made up of under 800 healthy bone marrow donors. Cohort members were all nominally healthy when sampled, although unrecorded immune exposures were likely present. The donor was CMV seropositive and belonged to the group of 270 or so seropositive cohort members. A peripheral blood sample was provided by each donor, and peripheral blood mononuclear cells were used for TCR beta sequencing. Genomic DNA was extracted from the blood cell samples with the Qiagen DNeasy Blood Extraction Kit. A note on this clone: Its cognate antigen has yet to be identified. No much larger clone is present one base from it, and per-base qualities are unavailable.

Spanning cysteine to phenylalanine, the CDR3 consists of 15 amino acids. Only CDR3 DNA is held: 45 bases, read in frame from base 1. In the germline V gene, CDR1 corresponds to SGDLS and CDR2 to YYNGEE. A distance of 13 bases separates the germline ends of V and J, which lose 0 bases and 6 bases respectively. The library was prepared using the immunoSEQ multiplex PCR assay. For the multiplex PCR, a mixture combining 60 forward primers for TCR Vbeta segments and 13 reverse primers for TCR Jbeta segments was used. The CDR3 region of rearranged TCR beta genes was amplified from genomic DNA by a multiplex PCR assay. The Illumina HiSeq System was used to sequence the amplified TCR beta libraries as 87-base-pair reads. On the authors' methods: Across the roughly 600 repertoires, a later analysis counted roughly 84 million unique TCR beta chains, 8.5 million to 12 million of which were shared by at least two donors. Raw reads were error-corrected and collapsed into unique sequences with a nearest-neighbor algorithm that merged closely related sequences to remove PCR and sequencing errors. Alignment of CDR3 sequences to IMGT reference sequences was used to assign V, D and J gene segments. For a sequence to be retained, at least a six-nucleotide match to both a V gene segment and a J gene segment was required. A rearrangement counted as productive if the CDR3 had no stop codons and remained in frame with V and J, and every other rearrangement counted as non-productive. Following IMGT convention, CDR3 was defined as the stretch from the second conserved V-encoded cysteine to the conserved J-encoded phenylalanine. In an earlier analysis of roughly 610 of the donors, sequences lacking an unambiguous match to a single V gene segment were excluded. In an earlier analysis of several hundred of the donors, V segments were called functional above 56.7% productive rearrangements and were called segregating when the between-donor standard deviation exceeded 5%. To diagnose cytomegalovirus status from the catalog of TCR beta chain sequences, a statistical classification framework was built. V and J gene assignment, in a later analysis, came from comparing TCR nucleotide sequences with IMGT/GENE-DB human TR gene sequences. In a later analysis, CDR3 sequences and most-parsimonious VDJ recombination scenarios were assigned using the TCRdist pipeline. A later analysis defined each TCR beta chain by its CDR3 amino acid sequence plus V-gene family, and excluded reads lacking a unique V-gene family. To address suspected cross-contamination and a sequencing artifact, a later analysis removed over 500 highly shared, low-generation-probability nucleotide sequences. In a later analysis, a clonal expansion index for each public chain was calculated from normalized within-repertoire ranks of inferred template counts. Generation probabilities in a later analysis came from a VDJ recombination model fitted to out-of-frame rearrangements, and those results were checked against IGoR. In a later analysis, TCR-TCR, TCR-HLA and TCR-CMV co-occurrence was scored with hypergeometric tests, and a repertoire-size bias correction was applied to TCR pairs. A later analysis estimated false discovery rates by permuting HLA or CMV assignments 20 times. A later analysis grouped co-occurring TCRs with DBSCAN, adding TCRdist sequence similarity when clustering within HLA-allele-positive subsets. Repertoires with fewer than 30,000 or more than 120,000 public chains were left out of co-occurrence clustering, as were five repertoires with anomalous nucleotide sharing. TCRdb stores this immuneACCESS table with in-frame sequences only. Part of the clones is absent; in the studies checked, under half of the shortfall reflects unresolved V genes, and no reason is known for the rest. The DNA gave D and trimming, while V, J and clone size come from that table. The sample table lists tens of thousands of clones, roughly 72% of them with a count of one. Over 20% of the sample belongs to the ten largest clones.

Here the chain combines TRBV9 and TRBJ2-1, with the D segment identity uncertain. The receptor was derived from a woman aged 25-40 years in good health and CMV-seropositive. The source material was PBMCs. In nucleotides, the sequence is TGTGCCAGCAGCGTAGGGTCTACGTACGTCAATGAGCAGTTCTTC. Its translation reads: CASSVGSTYVNEQFF. Supplemented by the reference TRBV9 and TRBJ2-1 proteins around the CDR3, the complete variable domain is DSGVTQTPKHLITATGQRVTLRCSPRSGDLSVYWYQQSLDQGLQFLIQYYNGEERAKGNILERFSAQQFPDLHSELNLSSLELGDSALYFCASSVGSTYVNEQFFGPGTRLTVL.